Listed below are T cell receptor beta chains from one sample, sequenced in a study of T cell responses to AZD1222 COVID-19 vaccine. TCRdb's table, derived via immunoSEQ multiplex PCR, lists solely in-frame clones and lacks some. The sample has 80,000 or so clones; roughly 90% are singletons. The specimen was peripheral blood, collected 28 days after the second AZD1222 dose. All receptors derive from an adult who received the AZD1222 COVID-19 vaccine. Each CDR3 is given with its conserved first and last residue. A D gene is named only where the DNA matches it firmly. Only some rows state a clone size, as once, few, many or a class for expanded clones.

>TRBV7-2|.|TRBJ2-5|TRBD2
TGTGCCAGCAGCATCCAGGGACTAGCGGGTGGAGAGACCCAGTACTTC
CASSIQGLAGGETQYF
>TRBV5-6|once|TRBJ2-5|TRBD2
TGTGCCAGCAGCTCGGTCGTGGCTAGCGGGTACCAAGAGACCCAGTACTTC
CASSSVVASGYQETQYF
>TRBV19|.|TRBJ2-1|.
TGTGCCAGTAGTGTGGCAGGGGGGCGCGATGAGCAGTTCTTC
CASSVAGGRDEQFF
>TRBV4-1|.|TRBJ2-1|.
TGCGCCAGCAGCCAAGGGCGAGGAGCCTACAATGAGCAGTTCTTC
CASSQGRGAYNEQFF
>TRBV24-1|few|TRBJ2-1|TRBD2
TGTGCCACCAGTGATAAATCTAGCGGACCTACTAATGAGCAGTTCTTC
CATSDKSSGPTNEQFF
>TRBV7-8|once|TRBJ2-7|TRBD2
TGTGCCAGCAGCTTACGGTTCGGTTCTAGCGGGAGTGTATACGAGCAGTACTTC
CASSLRFGSSGSVYEQYF
>TRBV29-1|.|TRBJ1-2|.
TGCAGCGTTCCCCTCCTGTATGGTGGCTACACCTTC
CSVPLLYGGYTF
>TRBV6-6|.|TRBJ2-7|.
TGTGCCAGCAGTTACTATGGTTCGGGCGAGCAGTACTTC
CASSYYGSGEQYF
>TRBV4-1|.|TRBJ2-3|TRBD1
TGCGCCAGCAGCCGAGGGACAGCAACAGATACGCAGTATTTT
CASSRGTATDTQYF
>TRBV3-1/TRBV3-2|.|TRBJ2-5|.
TGTGCCAGCAGCCAAGAAAGGGGGTCGCAGGGCTGTAAAGAGACCCAGTACTTC
CASSQERGSQGCKETQYF
>TRBV5-1|.|TRBJ1-1|.
TGCGCCAGCAGCCCCACGGGTGGGCGCACTGAAGCTTTCTTT
CASSPTGGRTEAFF
>TRBV12-5|.|TRBJ1-2|.
TGTGCTAGTGGTTTGGGCCCGGGAGTCGGGGGCTACACCTTC
CASGLGPGVGGYTF
>TRBV7-7|.|TRBJ2-1|TRBD2
TGTGCCAGCAGCTTACTGGGGACTAGCGACTACAATGAGCAGTTCTTC
CASSLLGTSDYNEQFF
>TRBV11-3|.|TRBJ2-2|.
TGTGCCAGCAGCCCCTGGGGTGGCGGGGAGCTGTTTTTT
CASSPWGGGELFF
>TRBV7-9|once|TRBJ2-5|TRBD2
TGTGCCAGCAGCTGGGGAGGGTCGGAGACCCAGTACTTC
CASSWGGSETQYF
>TRBV15|.|TRBJ2-7|.
TGTGCCACCAGCACGGAGGGGGAGCAGTACTTC
CATSTEGEQYF
>TRBV9|.|TRBJ1-3|.
TGTGCCAGCAGCGTAGGGGGGCCTGGAAACACCATATATTTT
CASSVGGPGNTIYF
>TRBV18|.|TRBJ1-5|.
TGTGCCAGCTCACCAAGTCAGGCCGATCAGCCCCAGCATTTT
CASSPSQADQPQHF
>TRBV7-9|.|TRBJ1-1|TRBD1
TGTGCCAGCAGGCAAGATGGGACAGGGGCCATGAACACTGAAGCTTTCTTT
CASRQDGTGAMNTEAFF
>TRBV6-5|.|TRBJ1-1|.
TGTGCCAGCAGTTACAGGGCAGAAGAAGCTTTCTTT
CASSYRAEEAFF
>TRBV30|.|TRBJ1-1|.
TGTGCCTGGGCTATGAACACTGAAGCTTTCTTT
CAWAMNTEAFF
>TRBV6-6|.|TRBJ2-7|TRBD1
TGTGCCACCTCACGTCGGGACAGTTCCTACGAGCAGTACTTC
CATSRRDSSYEQYF
>TRBV9|few|TRBJ2-7|.
TGTGCCAGCAGCGTAGGACCCTTGACTCTCGAGCAGTACTTC
CASSVGPLTLEQYF
>TRBV19|.|TRBJ1-1|.
TGTGCCAGTAGTACCCAGGGATCTAAAGCTTTCTTT
CASSTQGSKAFF
>TRBV30|.|TRBJ1-1|.
TGTGCCTGGAGACATTTTTTAGGCAGTTCCACTGAAGCTTTCTTT
CAWRHFLGSSTEAFF
>TRBV5-3|.|TRBJ2-5|TRBD2
TGTGCCAGAAGCTGGGGGGGAAGGGAAGAGACCCAGTACTTC
CARSWGGREETQYF
>TRBV4-3|.|TRBJ1-2|.
TGCGCCAGCAGCCAAGGCGGCAGAAAGTATTATGGCTACACCTTC
CASSQGGRKYYGYTF
>TRBV15|.|TRBJ2-3|TRBD2
TGTGCCACCAGCACTTTGACTAGCGGAATGGGAGATACGCAGTATTTT
CATSTLTSGMGDTQYF
>TRBV4-3|.|TRBJ2-2|.
TGCGCCAGCAGCCAGGGGCAGGGCGGCACCGGGGAGCTGTTTTTT
CASSQGQGGTGELFF
>TRBV5-1|.|TRBJ2-1|.
TGCGCCAGCAGCTCAGGACTTAGCTCCTACAATGAGCAGTTCTTC
CASSSGLSSYNEQFF
>TRBV15|.|TRBJ1-5|.
TGTGCCACCAGGGCCGGGACATTTGATCAGCCCCAGCATTTT
CATRAGTFDQPQHF
>TRBV30|.|TRBJ1-2|TRBD1
TGTGCCTGGAGATTTGAGGGGGCTGGTGGCTACACCTTC
CAWRFEGAGGYTF